The 29 T cell receptor beta chains reported below all come from one sample, sequenced in a study of blood T cell repertoires in COVID-19. Sequenced by immunoSEQ multiplex PCR; TCRdb stores in-frame clones only, minus some. The sample includes 130,000 to 150,000 clones, roughly 76% of them seen just once. Sequencing input: peripheral blood. The receptor source for this set is a human donor with acute or convalescent COVID-19. The donor label of this sample is uncertain.

This rearrangement joins TRBV4-1 to TRBJ1-6; 8 nucleotides line up with TRBD1. The CDR3 totals 16 residues. Unmatched junction bases numbered 11, after V lost 3 bases and J lost 10 bases. Germline lookup yields CDR1 MGHRA and CDR2 YSYEKL. The CDR3 spells CASSQQGARGKSPLHF. In nucleotides, the CDR3 is TGCGCCAGCAGCCAGCAGGGGGCTCGGGGAAAATCACCCCTCCACTTT.

The chain employs TRBV12-3 or TRBV12-4 and TRBJ1-2, with 7 positions matching TRBD1. The ends lost 6 bases at V and 3 bases at J; junction bases unmatched: 4. The CDR3 runs to 13 residues. The CDR3 spells CASSLGTDYGYTF. The CDR3 nucleotides read TGTGCCAGCAGCCTAGGGACAGACTATGGCTACACCTTC.

The CDR3 region is CAISSEGQEAFF. CDR3 sequence (DNA): TGTGCCATCAGTTCGGAGGGACAGGAAGCTTTCTTT. The rearrangement joins TRBV10-3 to TRBJ1-1, with 7 bases fitting TRBD1. This CDR3 has 12 amino acids. J lost 8 bases, V lost 5 bases, and 5 bases had no gene match. Germline CDR1 and CDR2: ENHRY and SYGVKD.

This clone was seen a handful of times. V is TRBV5-1 and J is TRBJ2-7; 10 bases agree with TRBD2. The ends lost 1 base at V and 5 bases at J; junction bases unmatched: 12. This CDR3 is built from 17 residues. Germline CDR1 SGHRS, CDR2 YFSETQ. CDR3 sequence reads: CASSLQLAGTQVHEQYF. For the CDR3, the DNA is TGCGCCAGCAGCTTGCAACTAGCGGGGACCCAGGTCCACGAGCAGTACTTC.

V usage is TRBV5-1 and J usage is TRBJ2-3, with 9 bases that match TRBD1. Trimming cost V 4 bases and J 3 bases; bases outside gene matches: 6. CDR1 and CDR2 from the germline V gene are SGHRS and YFSETQ. This CDR3 has 15 residues. The CDR3 DNA is TGCGCCAGCAGCCTGGGACAGGGATCGACAGATACGCAGTATTTT. Translated, it gives CASSLGQGSTDTQYF.

Turning to this clone: Other DNA sequences in the sample encode the same CDR3. The chain uses TRBV30 and TRBJ1-6; D not resolved. The ends were cut back, 0 bases at V and 7 bases at J, with 7 bases in the middle. Germline lookup yields CDR1 GTSNPN and CDR2 SVGIG (reference sequence). The CDR3 length is 13 residues. For the CDR3, the DNA is TGTGCCTGGAGTGTCGCGGGGAATTCACCCCTCCACTTT. Translating it yields CAWSVAGNSPLHF. Looking up the rest from reference TRBV30 and TRBJ1-6 gives the full variable domain: SQTIHQWPATLVQPVGSPLSLECTVEGTSNPNLYWYRQAAGRGLQLLFYSVGIGQISSEVPQNLSASRPQDRQFILSSKKLLLSDSGFYLCAWSVAGNSPLHFGNGTRLTVT.

The chain recombines TRBV5-1 with TRBJ2-5; D ambiguous. This CDR3 spans 14 amino acids. V lost 4 bases and J lost 5, with 15 bases in between. The V gene's germline CDR1 is SGHRS and CDR2 YFSETQ. This chain's CDR3 is CASSHSVSGETQYF. CDR3 bases: TGCGCCAGCAGCCATTCGGTCTCCGGGGAGACCCAGTACTTC. Drawing the rest from reference TRBV5-1 and TRBJ2-5, the complete variable domain is KAGVTQTPRYLIKTRGQQVTLSCSPISGHRSVSWYQQTPGQGLQFLFEYFSETQRNKGNFPGRFSGRQFSNSRSEMNVSTLELGDSALYLCASSHSVSGETQYFGPGTRLLVL.

The CDR3 loop reads CASSLIAIWDLGSNTEAFF. In nucleotides, the CDR3 is TGTGCCAGCAGCTTAATCGCTATTTGGGACTTAGGGTCGAACACTGAAGCTTTCTTT. The rearrangement uses TRBV7-9 and TRBJ1-1; possible D gene TRBD1, 5 bases. V was clipped by 2 bases and J by 1 base, with 23 bases between them. This CDR3 has 19 amino acids. Germline CDR1 is SEHNR and CDR2 is FQNEAQ (reference sequence).

This clone was counted once. Here the CDR3 DNA reads TGTGCCAGCAGCGAGGGGACAGCCGGAAACACCATATATTTT. It is translated as CASSEGTAGNTIYF. This chain connects TRBV9 to TRBJ1-3, with 7 positions matching TRBD1. Looked up from germline, CDR1 is SGDLS and CDR2 is YYNGEE. CDR3 length: 14 amino acids. Losses at the gene ends were 3 bases for V and 4 bases for J; bases not matched to a gene: 4.

The rearrangement links TRBV25-1 to TRBJ1-1; 9 bases are shared with TRBD1. V trimming: 6 bases; J trimming: 3 bases; junction bases outside the gene matches: 5. Germline assignment: CDR1 MGHDK and CDR2 SYGVNS. The CDR3 extends over 14 amino acids. The CDR3 DNA reads TGTGCCAGCAGCTTACAGGGGGCTGACACTGAAGCTTTCTTT. Translating gives CASSLQGADTEAFF.

This rearrangement joins TRBV13 to TRBJ2-1; possible D gene TRBD1, 5 bases. With 3 bases removed from V and 5 bases from J, the gap between germline ends came to 11 bases. Germline V gene data show CDR1 as PRHDT and CDR2 as FYEKMQ (reference sequence). The CDR3 loop spans 14 amino acids. DNA of the CDR3: TGTGCCAGCAGCTTTTTTGACAGCCACAATGAGCAGTTCTTC. Amino acids: CASSFFDSHNEQFF. The full variable domain, rest sourced from reference TRBV13 and TRBJ2-1, is AAGVIQSPRHLIKEKRETATLKCYPIPRHDTVYWYQQGPGQDPQFLISFYEKMQSDKGSIPDRFSAQQFSDYHSELNMSSLELGDSALYFCASSFFDSHNEQFFGPGTRLTVL.

V gene TRBV9 combines with J gene TRBJ1-4; D is possibly TRBD1 (6 bases). CDR3 size: 14 residues. CDR1 SGDLS and CDR2 YYNGEE come from the germline V gene. Deletions cut 2 bases from V and 8 bases from J, with 13 bases between. CDR3 nucleotide sequence: TGTGCCAGCAGCGTGAGTGAGGGGGTCGAAAAACTGTTTTTT. Its protein product is CASSVSEGVEKLFF.

This rearrangement joins TRBV30 to TRBJ1-1; possible D gene TRBD1, 6 bases. Trimming cost V 2 bases and J 5 bases, with 15 bases left between them. From germline, CDR1 is GTSNPN and CDR2 SVGIG (reference sequence). CDR3 length: 14 residues. The CDR3 spells CAWSYGYRETEAFF. The CDR3 nucleotides read TGTGCCTGGAGTTACGGGTACAGGGAAACTGAAGCTTTCTTT.

The chain recombines TRBV5-4 with TRBJ1-2; TRBD1 matches at 7 bases. V shed 1 base, J shed 2 bases, and the junction held 5 bases outside the gene matches. Germline CDR1 reads SGHNT; CDR2 reads YYREEE (reference sequence). The CDR3 consists of 15 residues. The DNA for the CDR3 is TGTGCCAGCAGCTTGCTGGACAGGACAAACTATGGCTACACCTTC. This sequence encodes CASSLLDRTNYGYTF.

This clone was seen only a few times. The chain employs TRBV24-1 and TRBJ2-2, with TRBD2 as a possible D gene (6 bases). V was shortened by 5 bases and J by 5 bases, with 14 bases between the two germline ends. Germline V gene sequence: CDR1 KGHDR, CDR2 SFDVKD. The CDR3 has 15 residues. The CDR3 protein is CATSGFAGNTGELFF. CDR3 nucleotide sequence: TGTGCCACCAGTGGATTTGCGGGGAATACCGGGGAGCTGTTTTTT.

This clone was detected only once. The gene calls are TRBV10-3 and TRBJ1-1; no reliable D call. The CDR3 has 12 amino acids. Germline V gene data show CDR1 as ENHRY and CDR2 as SYGVKD. The V gene lost 9 bases and the J gene lost 7 bases, with 15 bases spanning the gap. The chain's CDR3 is CAIEGPNYEAFF. DNA of the CDR3: TGTGCCATTGAGGGTCCTAACTATGAAGCTTTCTTT.

As for this clone: Other DNA sequences within the sample encode an identical CDR3. The gene calls are TRBV30 and TRBJ1-2, with D unclear. The ends were cut back, 3 bases at V and 2 bases at J, with 7 bases in the middle. CDR1 and CDR2 from the germline V gene are GTSNPN and SVGIG (reference sequence). This CDR3 has 12 residues. For the CDR3, the DNA is TGTGCCTGGAGCCCGGGGAACTATGGCTACACCTTC. Translation: CAWSPGNYGYTF.

This chain links TRBV19 with TRBJ1-6; no firm D call. The CDR3 runs 15 residues. Germline V gene sequence: CDR1 LNHDA, CDR2 SQIVND (reference sequence). V shed 3 bases and J shed 0 bases, with 6 bases lying between them. CDR3 nucleotides: TGTGCCAGTAGTATCGGGAGCTCCTATAATTCACCCCTCCACTTT. Protein: CASSIGSSYNSPLHF.

The CDR3 DNA is TGTGCCAGCAGCTCCATAGTATCCGCTGAAGCTTTCTTT. This encodes CASSSIVSAEAFF. The V call is TRBV7-8, the J call TRBJ1-1; no firm D call. V was shortened by 4 bases and J by 6 bases, with 12 bases between the two germline ends. This CDR3 region has 13 residues. CDR1 and CDR2 from the germline V gene are SGHVS and FQNEAQ.

This clone occurred once. The V and J genes are TRBV9 and TRBJ1-1, with D possibly matching TRBD1 (5 bases). Germline CDR1 SGDLS, CDR2 YYNGEE. CDR3 length: 15 residues. The V end was cut by 4 bases, the J end by 0 bases, with 13 bases between. The chain's CDR3 is CASSPRQTVNTEAFF. CDR3 bases: TGTGCCAGCAGCCCCCGACAGACCGTGAACACTGAAGCTTTCTTT.

This clone was recorded only once. This sequence joins TRBV5-4 and TRBJ1-2; no clear D. Per the germline V gene, CDR1 is SGHNT and CDR2 is YYREEE (reference sequence). The CDR3 length is 12 residues. Trimming took off 4 bases at V and 8 bases at J, with 12 bases between the two ends. CDR3 residues: CASSPDSIGYTF. The CDR3 region has the DNA TGTGCCAGCAGCCCGGACTCGATAGGCTACACCTTC.

The CDR3 is CASSQHDMDSFEVDTQYF. The CDR3 coding sequence is TGCGCCAGCAGCCAACATGATATGGACAGTTTTGAAGTAGATACGCAGTATTTT. This chain joins TRBV4-1 and TRBJ2-3; D is possibly TRBD1 (6 bases). The CDR3 runs 18 residues. Germline assignment: CDR1 MGHRA and CDR2 YSYEKL. Trimming pared 2 bases from V and 5 bases from J, leaving 23 bases between.

The V gene is TRBV6-4, the J gene TRBJ1-5, with 9 bases lining up with TRBD1. Germline CDR1 and CDR2: MRHNA and SNTAGT. The ends lost 2 bases at V and 4 bases at J; junction bases unmatched: 6. The CDR3 sequence is 16 residues long. Here the CDR3 DNA reads TGTGCCAGCAGTGACCTCGTCGACAGGGGGAATCAGCCCCAGCATTTT. This codes for CASSDLVDRGNQPQHF.

The J gene is TRBJ2-3, the V gene TRBV4-2; 9 bases match TRBD1. The CDR3 has 16 residues. With V trimmed by 4 bases and J by 4 bases, 9 bases remained unmatched. CDR1 is LGHNA and CDR2 is YNFKEQ in the germline V gene. CDR3 bases: TGTGCCAGCAGCCTACCTCCGGGACAGGGTTCAGATACGCAGTATTTT. Its translation is CASSLPPGQGSDTQYF.

The chain couples TRBV19 to TRBJ2-5, with 11 bases fitting TRBD2. V lost 6 bases to trimming and J lost 4 bases; unmatched junction nucleotides: 7. This CDR3 is built from 15 residues. Per germline, CDR1 LNHDA and CDR2 SQIVND (reference sequence). The CDR3 region has the DNA TGTGCCAGTAGCGCCGGGACTAGCGGAGGAGAGACCCAGTACTTC. Translation: CASSAGTSGGETQYF.

DNA of the CDR3: TGCGCCAGCAGCCACGGACAGGGGGCGGGCTACACCTTC. This codes for CASSHGQGAGYTF. This chain connects TRBV5-1 to TRBJ1-2; 11 bases align to TRBD1. The V gene end was trimmed by 4 bases and the J gene end by 8 bases; junction bases not matched to a gene: 4. CDR1 is SGHRS, CDR2 YFSETQ, per germline. This CDR3 has 13 residues. The whole variable domain, remainder taken from reference TRBV5-1 and TRBJ1-2, is KAGVTQTPRYLIKTRGQQVTLSCSPISGHRSVSWYQQTPGQGLQFLFEYFSETQRNKGNFPGRFSGRQFSNSRSEMNVSTLELGDSALYLCASSHGQGAGYTFGSGTRLTVV.

This chain connects TRBV4-2 to TRBJ2-2, with TRBD2 matching 15 bases. Trimming removed 1 base from V and 6 bases from J; junction bases left unmatched: 9. Germline V gives CDR1 LGHNA, CDR2 YNFKEQ. The CDR3 is 19 residues long. CDR3 bases: TGTGCCAGCAGCCAAGGAGGGACTAGCGGGGGGCCGCTAGCCGGGGAGCTGTTTTTT. It is translated as CASSQGGTSGGPLAGELFF.

V is TRBV30 and J is TRBJ2-7, with a weak D call TRBD1 (6 bases). Trimming pared 2 bases from V and 5 bases from J, leaving 10 bases between. Germline values: CDR1 GTSNPN, CDR2 SVGIG (reference sequence). The CDR3 extends over 12 amino acids. Here the CDR3 DNA reads TGTGCCTGGAGTACTACAGGGAACGAGCAGTACTTC. Translation gives CAWSTTGNEQYF. The variable domain in full, with the rest retrieved from reference TRBV30 and TRBJ2-7, is SQTIHQWPATLVQPVGSPLSLECTVEGTSNPNLYWYRQAAGRGLQLLFYSVGIGQISSEVPQNLSASRPQDRQFILSSKKLLLSDSGFYLCAWSTTGNEQYFGPGTRLTVT.

This rearrangement joins TRBV29-1 to TRBJ2-3, with TRBD1 identical over 7 bases. This CDR3 region has 13 residues. Trimming cost V 4 bases and J 4 bases; bases outside gene matches: 5. Germline CDR1 is SQVTM and CDR2 is ANQGSEA. DNA for the CDR3: TGCAGCGTTGGGGCAGGGGGTTCAGATACGCAGTATTTT. Amino acid sequence: CSVGAGGSDTQYF.